The T cell receptor beta chain described here comes from a study of T cell responses to AZD1222 COVID-19 vaccine. V was cut by 8 bases and J by 6 bases, with 17 bases left in between. CDR1 MDHEN and CDR2 SYDVKM come from the germline V gene. The CDR3 consists of 15 residues. In regard to this clone: Antigen unknown.

General study points: Among the donors, most were white British and more were female, and clonal diversity was possibly underestimated. Dominant CD4 TCR responses targeted spike regions 160-218 and 743-854.

Only in-frame clones appear in the TCRdb table, and some are missing; sequencing was by immunoSEQ multiplex PCR. The table shows 130,000 or so clones, with about nine tenths occurring only once. Pooled together were second doses at about 4 or about 12 weeks. The sequencing here drew on peripheral blood, taken 28 days after the second AZD1222 dose. V usage is TRBV28 and J usage is TRBJ1-6, with D hard to call. This sequence was found in an adult who received the AZD1222 COVID-19 vaccine. CDR3 nucleotide sequence: TGTGCCAGCGCCGGGCCCCTAGACCCTAATTCACCCCTCCACTTT. Protein sequence: CASAGPLDPNSPLHF. The full variable domain, with the rest looked up from reference TRBV28 and TRBJ1-6, is DVKVTQSSRYLVKRTGEKVFLECVQDMDHENMFWYRQDPGLGLRLIYFSYDVKMKEKGDIPEGYSVSREKKERFSLILESASTNQTSMYLCASAGPLDPNSPLHFGNGTRLTVT.